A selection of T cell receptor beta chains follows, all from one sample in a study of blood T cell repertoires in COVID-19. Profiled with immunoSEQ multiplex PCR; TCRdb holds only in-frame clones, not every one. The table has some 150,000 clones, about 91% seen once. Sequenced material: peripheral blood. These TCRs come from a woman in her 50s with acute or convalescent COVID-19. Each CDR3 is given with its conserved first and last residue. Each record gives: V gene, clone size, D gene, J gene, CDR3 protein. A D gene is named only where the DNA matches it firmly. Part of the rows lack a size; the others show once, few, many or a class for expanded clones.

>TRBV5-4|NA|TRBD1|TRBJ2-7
CASSQPGQGSYEQYF
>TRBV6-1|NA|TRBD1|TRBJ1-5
CASSVRDRSDQPQHF
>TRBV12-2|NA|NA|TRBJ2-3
CASRPAASTDTQYF
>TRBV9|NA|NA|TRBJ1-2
CASSVEGRGGYTF
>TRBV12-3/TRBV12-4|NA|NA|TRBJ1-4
CASSPGAGKNLFF
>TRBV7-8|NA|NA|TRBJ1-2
CASSSRTKIYGYTF
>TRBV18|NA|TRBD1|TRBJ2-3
CASSVGQGTDTQYF
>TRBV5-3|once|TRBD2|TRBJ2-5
CARSLAGTSGGEETQYF
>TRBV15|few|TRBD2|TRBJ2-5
CATSRAGLLGGETQYF
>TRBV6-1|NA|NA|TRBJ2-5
CASSESWTVQETQYF
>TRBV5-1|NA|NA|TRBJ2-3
CASSSNPGPTDTQYF
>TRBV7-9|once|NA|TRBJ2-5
CASSDMIGPQETQYF
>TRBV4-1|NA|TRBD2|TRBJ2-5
CASSQPTSGRSKRAQYF
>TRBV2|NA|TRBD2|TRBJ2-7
CASLQSSGITYEQYF
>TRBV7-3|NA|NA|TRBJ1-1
CASSRQTNTEAFF
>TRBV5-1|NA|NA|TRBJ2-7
CASSPPGIYEQYF
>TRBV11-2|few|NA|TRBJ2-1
CASSTQPGALVVQFF
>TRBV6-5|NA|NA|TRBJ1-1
CASSYDSANTEAFF
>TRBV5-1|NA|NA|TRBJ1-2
CASSLGAAQPYGYTF
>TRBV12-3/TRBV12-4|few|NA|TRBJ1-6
CASSQNNSPLHF
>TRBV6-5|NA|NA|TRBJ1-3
CASTIKGGGNTIYF
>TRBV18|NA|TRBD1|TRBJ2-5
CASSPGTDQETQYF
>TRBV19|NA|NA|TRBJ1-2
CASLPDTLLGYTF
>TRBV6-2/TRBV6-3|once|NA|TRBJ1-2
CASSYFGGLGYTF